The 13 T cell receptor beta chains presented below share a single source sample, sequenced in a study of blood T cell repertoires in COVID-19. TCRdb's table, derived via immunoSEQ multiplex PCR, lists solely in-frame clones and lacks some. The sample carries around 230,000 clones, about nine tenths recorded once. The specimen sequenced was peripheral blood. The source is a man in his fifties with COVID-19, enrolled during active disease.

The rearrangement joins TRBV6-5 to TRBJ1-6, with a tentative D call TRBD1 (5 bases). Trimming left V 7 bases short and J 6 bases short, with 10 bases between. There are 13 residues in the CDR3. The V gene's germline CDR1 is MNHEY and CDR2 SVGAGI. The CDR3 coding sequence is TGTGCCAGCAATCGGGGGAGTAATTCACCCCTCCACTTT. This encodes CASNRGSNSPLHF.

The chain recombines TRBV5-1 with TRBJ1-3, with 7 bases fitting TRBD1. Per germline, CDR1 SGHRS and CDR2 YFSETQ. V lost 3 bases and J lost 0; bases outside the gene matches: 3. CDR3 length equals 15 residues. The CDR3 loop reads CASSSTGDSGNTIYF. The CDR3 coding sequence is TGCGCCAGCAGCTCAACAGGGGACTCTGGAAACACCATATATTTT.

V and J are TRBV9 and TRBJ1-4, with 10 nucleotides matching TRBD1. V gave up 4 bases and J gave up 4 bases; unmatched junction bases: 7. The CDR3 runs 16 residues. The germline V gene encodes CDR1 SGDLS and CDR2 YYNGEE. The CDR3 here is CASSSGTGAINEKLFF. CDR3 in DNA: TGTGCCAGCAGCTCAGGGACAGGGGCCATTAATGAAAAACTGTTTTTT.

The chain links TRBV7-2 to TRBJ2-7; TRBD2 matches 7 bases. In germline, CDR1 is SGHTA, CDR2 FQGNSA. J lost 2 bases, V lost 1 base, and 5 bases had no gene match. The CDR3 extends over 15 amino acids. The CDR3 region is CASSLEGGGTYEQYF. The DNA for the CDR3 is TGTGCCAGCAGCTTAGAGGGCGGGGGAACCTACGAGCAGTACTTC. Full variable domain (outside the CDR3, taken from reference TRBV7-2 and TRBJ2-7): GAGVSQSPSNKVTEKGKDVELRCDPISGHTALYWYRQSLGQGLEFLIYFQGNSAPDKSGLPSDRFSAERTGGSVSTLTIQRTQQEDSAVYLCASSLEGGGTYEQYFGPGTRLTVT.

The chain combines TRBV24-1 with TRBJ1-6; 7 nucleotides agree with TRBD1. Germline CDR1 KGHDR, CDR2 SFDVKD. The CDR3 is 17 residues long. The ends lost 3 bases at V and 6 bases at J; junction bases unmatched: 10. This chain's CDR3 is CATSDRTQGIGNSPLHF. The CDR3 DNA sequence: TGTGCCACCAGTGATCGAACACAGGGGATCGGTAATTCACCCCTCCACTTT.

In DNA form, the CDR3 reads TGCGCCAGCAGCTTGGTCCAGCCGGGCACCGGGGAGCTGTTTTTT. It translates to CASSLVQPGTGELFF. This chain uses TRBV5-1 with TRBJ2-2; D is unresolved. This CDR3 has 15 amino acids. Looked up from germline, CDR1 is SGHRS and CDR2 is YFSETQ. V lost 0 bases and J lost 4, with 10 bases in between.

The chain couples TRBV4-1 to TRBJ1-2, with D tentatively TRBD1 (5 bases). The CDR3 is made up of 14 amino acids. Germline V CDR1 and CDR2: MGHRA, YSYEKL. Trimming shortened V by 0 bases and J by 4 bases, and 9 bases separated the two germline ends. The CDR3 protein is CASSQDGQGYGYTF. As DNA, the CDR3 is TGCGCCAGCAGCCAAGATGGGCAGGGCTATGGCTACACCTTC.

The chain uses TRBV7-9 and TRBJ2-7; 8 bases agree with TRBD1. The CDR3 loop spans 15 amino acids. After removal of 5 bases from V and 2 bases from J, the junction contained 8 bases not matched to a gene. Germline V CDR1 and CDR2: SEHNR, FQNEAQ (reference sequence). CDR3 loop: CASSTDGQGTYEQYF. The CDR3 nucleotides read TGTGCCAGCAGCACAGATGGACAGGGAACCTACGAGCAGTACTTC. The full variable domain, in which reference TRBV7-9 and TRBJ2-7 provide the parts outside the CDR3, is DTGVSQNPRHKITKRGQNVTFRCDPISEHNRLYWYRQTLGQGPEFLTYFQNEAQLEKSRLLSDRFSAERPKGSFSTLEIQRTEQGDSAMYLCASSTDGQGTYEQYFGPGTRLTVT.

The CDR3 loop is CASSTQTGSVTEAFF. The CDR3 coding sequence is TGTGCCAGCAGCACCCAAACAGGGAGCGTCACTGAAGCTTTCTTT. The genes are TRBV14 and TRBJ1-1, with D possibly TRBD1 on 6 matching bases. The V and J ends lost 5 bases and 4 bases respectively, with 17 bases between them. Germline V gene lookup returns CDR1 SGHDN and CDR2 FVKESK. CDR3 length: 15 residues.

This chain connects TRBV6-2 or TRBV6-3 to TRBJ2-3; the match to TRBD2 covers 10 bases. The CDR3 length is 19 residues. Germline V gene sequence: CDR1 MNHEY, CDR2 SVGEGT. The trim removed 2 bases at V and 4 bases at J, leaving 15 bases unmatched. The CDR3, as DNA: TGTGCCAGCAGTTACCCCACCCTAAAAATAGCGGGAGGAGCAGATACGCAGTATTTT. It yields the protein CASSYPTLKIAGGADTQYF.

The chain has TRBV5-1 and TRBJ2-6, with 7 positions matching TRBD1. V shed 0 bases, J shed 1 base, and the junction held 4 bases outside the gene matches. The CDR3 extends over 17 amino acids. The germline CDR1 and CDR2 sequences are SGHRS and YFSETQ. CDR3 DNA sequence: TGCGCCAGCAGCTTGGTACAACAGGGGTCTGGGGCCAACGTCCTGACTTTC. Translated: CASSLVQQGSGANVLTF. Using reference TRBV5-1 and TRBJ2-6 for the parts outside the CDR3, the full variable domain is KAGVTQTPRYLIKTRGQQVTLSCSPISGHRSVSWYQQTPGQGLQFLFEYFSETQRNKGNFPGRFSGRQFSNSRSEMNVSTLELGDSALYLCASSLVQQGSGANVLTFGAGSRLTVL.

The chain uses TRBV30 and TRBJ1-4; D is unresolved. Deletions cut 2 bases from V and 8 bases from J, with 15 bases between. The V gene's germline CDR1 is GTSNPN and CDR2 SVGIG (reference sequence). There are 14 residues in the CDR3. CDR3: CAWSPRDMGEKLFF. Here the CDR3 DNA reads TGTGCCTGGAGTCCCCGGGATATGGGGGAAAAACTGTTTTTT.

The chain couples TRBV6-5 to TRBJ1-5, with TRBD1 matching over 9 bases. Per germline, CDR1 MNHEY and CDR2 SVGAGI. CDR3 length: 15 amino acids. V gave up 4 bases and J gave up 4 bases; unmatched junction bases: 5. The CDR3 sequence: CASSFETGGNQPQHF. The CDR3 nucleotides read TGTGCCAGCAGTTTCGAGACAGGGGGGAATCAGCCCCAGCATTTT.